Below are 5 T cell receptor beta chains sequenced from a single sample in a study of blood T cell repertoires in COVID-19. The assay was immunoSEQ multiplex PCR, and TCRdb's table has in-frame clones only and misses some. The sample comprises some 150,000 clones, more than 75% of which are singletons, and 1.2% rests with the top ten. Sequenced: PBMCs or T cells enriched from blood (not recorded which). The receptors here all came from a woman aged 25 to 39 with acute COVID-19.

The gene calls are TRBV27 and TRBJ1-1; D remains ambiguous. The ends were cut back, 2 bases at V and 5 bases at J, with 9 bases in the middle. CDR1 is MNHEY, CDR2 SMNVEV, per germline (reference sequence). There are 13 residues in the CDR3. CDR3 protein: CASSLLSGTEAFF. The DNA for the CDR3 is TGTGCCAGCAGTTTACTCTCGGGAACTGAAGCTTTCTTT.

CDR3: CASTSREGGYGYTF. CDR3 nucleotides: TGTGCCAGTACCTCCCGGGAGGGGGGCTATGGCTACACCTTC. The chain links TRBV19 to TRBJ1-2; perhaps TRBD1 as D (6 bases). The CDR3 length is 14 residues. Deletions cut 7 bases from V and 4 bases from J, with 16 bases between. Germline loops: CDR1 LNHDA, CDR2 SQIVND (reference sequence).

The sample holds a few counts of this clone. The chain links TRBV5-1 to TRBJ2-1; TRBD2 agrees at 9 bases. V shed 4 bases and J 4 bases; nucleotides not matched to a gene: 6. Germline CDR1 and CDR2: SGHRS and YFSETQ. CDR3 length: 15 residues. CDR3 sequence (DNA): TGCGCCAGCAGCGTGACTAGCGGAGATTACAATGAGCAGTTCTTC. This translates into CASSVTSGDYNEQFF.

The chain recombines TRBV28 with TRBJ1-5; D gene uncertain. Trimming cost V 3 bases and J 7 bases, with 10 bases left between them. Germline CDR1 is MDHEN and CDR2 is SYDVKM. The CDR3 length is 13 residues. The CDR3 bases are TGTGCCAGCAGTTTGGGTGAGGAACAGCCCCAGCATTTT. Its protein is CASSLGEEQPQHF.

The gene calls are TRBV9 and TRBJ2-1; TRBD2 agrees at 9 bases. This CDR3 contains 16 residues. The V gene's germline CDR1 is SGDLS and CDR2 YYNGEE. J lost 4 bases, V lost 3 bases, and 8 bases had no gene match. The CDR3 is CASSASGLAIYNEQFF. The CDR3 coding sequence is TGTGCCAGCAGCGCAAGCGGACTAGCGATATACAATGAGCAGTTCTTC. Complete variable domain (other parts from reference TRBV9 and TRBJ2-1): DSGVTQTPKHLITATGQRVTLRCSPRSGDLSVYWYQQSLDQGLQFLIQYYNGEERAKGNILERFSAQQFPDLHSELNLSSLELGDSALYFCASSASGLAIYNEQFFGPGTRLTVL.